This T cell receptor beta chain was obtained from a study of PD-L1 blockade in urothelial cancer. Data came from immunoSEQ multiplex PCR; TCRdb stores just in-frame clones and leaves some out. Of nearly 45,000 clones in the sample, roughly 88% are singletons; the top ten hold 20% to 25%. Time point here: pretreatment peripheral blood. The CDR3 has 14 residues. Trimming took 4 bases from V and 2 from J; bases not matched to a gene: 1. In germline, CDR1 is SGHDN, CDR2 FVKESK. The origin of this receptor is a donor aged 40 or older with urothelial cancer. The sample here was PBMCs, taken around atezolizumab (anti-PD-L1) treatment. This chain uses TRBV14 with TRBJ2-1; 8 nucleotides match TRBD2. CDR3 loop: CASSPGLAYNEQFF. The DNA of the CDR3 is TGTGCCAGCAGCCCGGGACTAGCCTACAATGAGCAGTTCTTC.